The rows below give T cell receptor beta chains drawn from one sample of a study of monozygotic twins with inflammatory bowel disease. From the 5' RACE reads, TCRdb lists one entry per CDR3 protein and no DNA. Its clone listing holds around 150,000 distinct CDR3 sequences. Sequences were obtained from blood. Receptors were obtained from a human donor with ulcerative colitis or Crohn's disease, or a healthy co-twin of an affected twin (not recorded which). Both conserved end residues are part of each CDR3.

cdr3_aa | j_call | v_call
CASSLGSFTEAFF | TRBJ1-1 | TRBV7-2
CASSLRPYQPQHF | TRBJ1-5 | TRBV27
CASSLSLAGVREQFF | TRBJ2-1 | TRBV28
CATSDSTGGYGYTF | TRBJ1-2 | TRBV24-1
CASSLDVTFYGYTF | TRBJ1-2 | TRBV18
CASTSARGGISPLHF | TRBJ1-6 | TRBV27
CAWDRATNEKLFF | TRBJ1-4 | TRBV30
CSARDREQPSIYGYTF | TRBJ1-2 | TRBV20-1
CASSVEGAHNEQFF | TRBJ2-1 | TRBV6-1
CASRYGSGETQYF | TRBJ2-5 | TRBV7-2
CASRRGVSNYGYTF | TRBJ1-2 | TRBV2
CASSYAGAREKLFF | TRBJ1-4 | TRBV6-5
CASSLVTGDLLAKNIQYF | TRBJ2-4 | TRBV5-1